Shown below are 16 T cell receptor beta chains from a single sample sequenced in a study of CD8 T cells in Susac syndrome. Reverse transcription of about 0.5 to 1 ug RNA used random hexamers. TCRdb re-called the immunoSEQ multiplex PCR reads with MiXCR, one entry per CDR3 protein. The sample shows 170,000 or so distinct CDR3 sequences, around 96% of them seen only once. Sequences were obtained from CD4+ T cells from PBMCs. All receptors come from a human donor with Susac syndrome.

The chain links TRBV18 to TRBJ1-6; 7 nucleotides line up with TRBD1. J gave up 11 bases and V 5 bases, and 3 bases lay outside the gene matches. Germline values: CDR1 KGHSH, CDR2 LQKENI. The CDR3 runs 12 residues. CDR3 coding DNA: TGTGCCAGCTCAAGAACAGGGGCACCCCTCCACTTT. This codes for CASSRTGAPLHF.

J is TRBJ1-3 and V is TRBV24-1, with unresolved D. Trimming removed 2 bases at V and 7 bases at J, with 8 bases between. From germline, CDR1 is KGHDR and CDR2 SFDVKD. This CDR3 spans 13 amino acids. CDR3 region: CATSDSSPNTIYF. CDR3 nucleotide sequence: TGTGCCACCAGTGATTCTTCTCCTAACACCATATATTTT.

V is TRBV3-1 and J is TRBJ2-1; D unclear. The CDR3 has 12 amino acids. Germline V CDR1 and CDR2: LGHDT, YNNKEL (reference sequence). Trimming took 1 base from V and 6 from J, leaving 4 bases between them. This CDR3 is CASSQVGNEQFF. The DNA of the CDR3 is TGTGCCAGCAGCCAAGTTGGCAATGAGCAGTTCTTC.

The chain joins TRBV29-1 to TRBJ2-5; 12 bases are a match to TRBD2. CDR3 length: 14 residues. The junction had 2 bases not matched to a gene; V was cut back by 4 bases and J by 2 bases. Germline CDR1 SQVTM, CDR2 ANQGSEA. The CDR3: CSVAGTSGQETQYF. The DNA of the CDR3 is TGCAGCGTTGCCGGGACTAGCGGGCAAGAGACCCAGTACTTC.

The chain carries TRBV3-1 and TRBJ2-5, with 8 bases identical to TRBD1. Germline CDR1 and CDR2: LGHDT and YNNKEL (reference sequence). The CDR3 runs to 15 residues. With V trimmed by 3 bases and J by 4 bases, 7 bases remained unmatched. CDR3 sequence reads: CASSQDSGTGETQYF. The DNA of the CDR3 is TGTGCCAGCAGCCAGGATTCCGGGACAGGAGAGACCCAGTACTTC.

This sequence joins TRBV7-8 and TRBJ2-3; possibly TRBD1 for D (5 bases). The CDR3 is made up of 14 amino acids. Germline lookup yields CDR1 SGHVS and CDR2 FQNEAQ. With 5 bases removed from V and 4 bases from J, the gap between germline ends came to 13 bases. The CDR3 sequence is CASSPGNRADTQYF. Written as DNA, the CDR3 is TGTGCCAGCAGCCCAGGGAACCGGGCAGATACGCAGTATTTT.

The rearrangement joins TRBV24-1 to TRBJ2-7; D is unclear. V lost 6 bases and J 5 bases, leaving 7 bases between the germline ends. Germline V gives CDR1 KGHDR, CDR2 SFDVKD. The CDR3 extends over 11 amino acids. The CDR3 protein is CATSLADEQYF. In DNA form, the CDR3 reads TGTGCCACCAGTCTCGCCGACGAGCAGTACTTC.

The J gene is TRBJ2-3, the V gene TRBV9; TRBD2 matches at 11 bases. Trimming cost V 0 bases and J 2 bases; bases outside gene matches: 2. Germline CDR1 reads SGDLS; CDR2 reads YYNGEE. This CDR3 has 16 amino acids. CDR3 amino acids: CASSVATSGTTDTQYF. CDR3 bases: TGTGCCAGCAGCGTAGCGACTAGCGGGACCACAGATACGCAGTATTTT.

CDR3 bases: TGCGCCAGCAGCCAAATTAGCGGGGCGAAGTCCGAGACCCAGTACTTC. It specifies CASSQISGAKSETQYF. The chain recombines TRBV4-3 with TRBJ2-5; 8 bases are a match to TRBD2. The CDR3 is 16 amino acids. With 2 bases clipped from V and 5 bases from J, the junction kept 10 bases outside the gene matches. CDR1 and CDR2 (germline): LGHNA, YSLEER.

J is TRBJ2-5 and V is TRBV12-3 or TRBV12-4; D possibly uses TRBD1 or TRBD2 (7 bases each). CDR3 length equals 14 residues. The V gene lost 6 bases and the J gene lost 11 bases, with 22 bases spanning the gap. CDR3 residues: CASSTATQGGSQYF. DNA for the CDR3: TGTGCCAGCAGCACCGCGACCCAGGGGGGGAGTCAGTACTTC.

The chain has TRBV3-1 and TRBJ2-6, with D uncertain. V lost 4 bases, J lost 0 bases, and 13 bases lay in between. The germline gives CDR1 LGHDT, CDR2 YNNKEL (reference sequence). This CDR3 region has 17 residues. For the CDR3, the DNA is TGTGCCAGCAGCCCTCATGTGGGAAACTCTGGGGCCAACGTCCTGACTTTC. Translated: CASSPHVGNSGANVLTF.

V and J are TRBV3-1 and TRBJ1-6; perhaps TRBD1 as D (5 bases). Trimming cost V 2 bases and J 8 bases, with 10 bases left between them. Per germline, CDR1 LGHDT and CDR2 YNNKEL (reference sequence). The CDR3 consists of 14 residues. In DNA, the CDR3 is TGTGCCAGCAGCCAATTACAGGAGCATTCACCCCTCCACTTT. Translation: CASSQLQEHSPLHF.

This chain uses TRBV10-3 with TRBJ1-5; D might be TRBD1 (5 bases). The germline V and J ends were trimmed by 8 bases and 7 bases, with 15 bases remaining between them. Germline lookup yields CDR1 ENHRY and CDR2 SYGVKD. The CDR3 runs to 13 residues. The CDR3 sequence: CAIPGREGQPQHF. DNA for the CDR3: TGTGCCATCCCCGGCAGGGAGGGCCAGCCCCAGCATTTT.

CDR3 coding DNA: TGCGCCAGCAGCCAACACAGGGGACAGGGGGCCTACGAGCAGTACTTC. This encodes CASSQHRGQGAYEQYF. The V gene is TRBV4-3, the J gene TRBJ2-7, with 11 bases fitting TRBD1. CDR1 and CDR2 (germline): LGHNA, YSLEER. The CDR3 extends over 16 amino acids. The ends lost 2 bases at V and 2 bases at J; junction bases unmatched: 5.

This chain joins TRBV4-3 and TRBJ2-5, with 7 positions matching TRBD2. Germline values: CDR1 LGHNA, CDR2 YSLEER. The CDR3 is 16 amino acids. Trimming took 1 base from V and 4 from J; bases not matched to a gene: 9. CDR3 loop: CASSQGGRTSRETQYF. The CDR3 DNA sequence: TGCGCCAGCAGCCAAGGGGGAAGGACTAGTCGAGAGACCCAGTACTTC.

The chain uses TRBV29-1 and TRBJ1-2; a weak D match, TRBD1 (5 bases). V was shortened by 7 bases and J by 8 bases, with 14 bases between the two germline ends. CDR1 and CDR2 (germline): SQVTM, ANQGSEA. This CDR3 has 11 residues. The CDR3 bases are TGCAGCGCTCCCCAGGGTGCGGGCTACACCTTC. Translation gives CSAPQGAGYTF.